Each of the 32 T cell receptor beta chains below was sequenced from the same sample in a study of regulatory T cells in long-lasting Graves disease (dated by TCRdb to the early 2020s). Library construction relied on multiplex PCR. Sequenced using an Illumina HiSeq 4000. To build TCR beta libraries, CDR3 regions were amplified by Arm-PCR using iRepertoire HTBI primers. TCRdb reprocessed the public reads (quality trimming at Q25 with fastp, clone calling with MiXCR) and kept in-frame beta chains. For every CDR3 protein sequence, its rows merge into one entry that carries the most common genes and DNA. For this sample the table gives hundreds of thousands of distinct CDR3 sequences, of which around 20% were detected only once. Around 20% of the sample is taken by the ten largest. Explained via the paper, the time point label denotes: persistent/refractory GD, antithyroid drugs over 5 years with positive TRAb. For both TCR sequencing and RNA sequencing, RNA was extracted from PBMCs in TRIzol.

Sequenced material: peripheral blood mononuclear cells (PBMCs), taken when the disease was refractory, from a patient treated with antithyroid drugs. These receptors were collected from a female donor with Graves disease.

The genes are TRBV29-1 and TRBJ2-7; D possibly corresponds to TRBD2 (6 bases). The CDR3 extends over 13 amino acids. V gave up 1 base and J gave up 4 bases, with 11 bases separating them. The V gene's germline CDR1 is SQVTM and CDR2 ANQGSEA. The CDR3: CSVEVPGVYEQYF. CDR3 DNA sequence: TGCAGCGTTGAAGTTCCGGGAGTTTACGAGCAGTACTTC.

This clonotype was picked up many times. The rearrangement links TRBV7-6 to TRBJ2-7; D is possibly TRBD1 (5 bases). Trimming took 3 bases from V and 1 from J, leaving 13 bases between them. The CDR3 length is 15 residues. Per germline, CDR1 SGHVS and CDR2 FNYEAQ. The CDR3: CASSFQQGPSYEQYF. The CDR3 DNA sequence: TGTGCCAGCAGCTTTCAGCAGGGTCCGTCCTACGAGCAGTACTTC.

Only a few counts were recorded for this clonotype. This chain links TRBV28 with TRBJ1-2; TRBD1 might be the D (6 bases). Trimming took 5 bases from V and 8 from J, leaving 15 bases between them. The CDR3 runs 13 residues. From germline, CDR1 is MDHEN and CDR2 SYDVKM. CDR3 amino acids: CASSEWTDRGYTF. The CDR3, as DNA: TGTGCCAGCAGTGAATGGACAGATCGCGGCTACACCTTC.

This clonotype appeared a few times. This chain links TRBV6-5 with TRBJ1-1; D possibly corresponds to TRBD1 (6 bases). Germline assignment: CDR1 MNHEY and CDR2 SVGAGI. The CDR3 has 14 amino acids. V lost 2 bases, J lost 4 bases, and 11 bases lay in between. This CDR3 reads CASSYHGQSTEAFF. The CDR3 nucleotides are TGTGCCAGCAGTTACCATGGACAGTCCACTGAAGCTTTCTTT.

The V call is TRBV7-9, the J call TRBJ2-1; no clear D gene. V gave up 5 bases and J gave up 6 bases, with 8 bases separating them. Per the germline V gene, CDR1 is SEHNR and CDR2 is FQNEAQ (reference sequence). This CDR3 region has 12 residues. The CDR3 sequence: CASSTSANEQFF. DNA for the CDR3: TGTGCCAGCAGCACCTCGGCCAATGAGCAGTTCTTC. The full variable domain, rest sourced from reference TRBV7-9 and TRBJ2-1, is DTGVSQNPRHKITKRGQNVTFRCDPISEHNRLYWYRQTLGQGPEFLTYFQNEAQLEKSRLLSDRFSAERPKGSFSTLEIQRTEQGDSAMYLCASSTSANEQFFGPGTRLTVL.

The chain links TRBV11-2 to TRBJ2-7; the D gene is possibly TRBD1 (5 bases). V was cut by 1 base and J by 3 bases, with 22 bases left in between. The CDR3 consists of 18 residues. CDR1 and CDR2 (germline): SGHAT, FQNNGV. DNA of the CDR3: TGTGCCAGCAGCTTAGCATCCTACAGGAGAAAACAGGTCTACGAGCAGTACTTC. Amino acid sequence: CASSLASYRRKQVYEQYF.

This clonotype was recorded a few times. The rearrangement links TRBV4-2 to TRBJ2-5; 10 nucleotides match TRBD2. Germline trimming cut 4 bases from V and 1 base from J; bases unmatched to any gene: 6. This CDR3 contains 16 residues. Germline CDR1 LGHNA, CDR2 YNFKEQ. The CDR3 loop is CASSREGTSVQETQYF. Written as DNA, the CDR3 is TGTGCCAGCAGCCGAGAAGGGACTAGCGTCCAAGAGACCCAGTACTTC.

This clonotype was picked up many times. This rearrangement joins TRBV7-2 to TRBJ1-2, with D possibly TRBD1 on 5 matching bases. CDR3 length: 13 amino acids. Trimming cost V 4 bases and J 5 bases, with 11 bases left between them. Germline V gene data show CDR1 as SGHTA and CDR2 as FQGNSA. In nucleotides, the CDR3 is TGTGCCAGCAGCTCTACGGCAGGGTATGGCTACACCTTC. Its translation: CASSSTAGYGYTF.

The chain couples TRBV19 to TRBJ1-1, with 9 bases matching TRBD1. V lost 4 bases to trimming and J lost 1 base; unmatched junction nucleotides: 7. The CDR3 has 16 amino acids. Germline CDR1 is LNHDA and CDR2 is SQIVND (reference sequence). In nucleotides, the CDR3 is TGTGCCAGTAGTACCGGGACAGGGATCCAGAACACTGAAGCTTTCTTT. This codes for CASSTGTGIQNTEAFF.

This clonotype was seen only a few times. V is TRBV5-1 and J is TRBJ2-2; D might be TRBD2 (5 bases). The V and J ends lost 4 bases and 6 bases respectively, with 10 bases between them. In germline, CDR1 is SGHRS, CDR2 YFSETQ. This CDR3 spans 13 amino acids. In DNA form, the CDR3 reads TGCGCCAGCAGCCCCGTGGGAGCCGGGGAGCTGTTTTTT. The encoded protein is CASSPVGAGELFF.

A few counts support this clonotype. V and J are TRBV5-6 and TRBJ1-2; D ambiguous. The length of the CDR3 is 11 residues. Germline lookup yields CDR1 SGHDT and CDR2 YYEEEE. Trimming stripped 6 bases from V and 8 bases from J, with 11 bases between. CDR3 nucleotides: TGTGCCAGCAACAGAGGGAGAGGCTACACCTTC. Translated: CASNRGRGYTF.

Concerning this clonotype: This may be a read error: a much more frequent sequence differs by one nucleotide. The chain joins TRBV7-9 to TRBJ2-5; 7 bases align to TRBD1. Per the germline V gene, CDR1 is SEHNR and CDR2 is FQNEAQ (reference sequence). This CDR3 is built from 14 residues. Written as DNA, the CDR3 is TGTGCCAACAGCGCCCGGGACAGTAGGGAGACCCAGTACTTC. Protein sequence: CANSARDSRETQYF.

This clonotype was recorded a few times. This chain links TRBV7-2 with TRBJ2-5; TRBD1 might be the D (8 bases). The CDR3 runs 17 residues. CDR1 and CDR2 (germline): SGHTA, FQGNSA. The V and J ends lost 5 bases and 1 base respectively, with 20 bases between them. The DNA of the CDR3 is TGTGCCAGCAGCCCAAGGGGGGGACAGGTTCTCCAAGAGACCCAGTACTTC. Protein product: CASSPRGGQVLQETQYF.

This clonotype was seen just once. This sequence may be a read error, since a much larger clone differs from it by one base. The chain links TRBV20-1 to TRBJ2-5, with D uncertain. Germline CDR1 and CDR2: DFQATT and SNEGSKA (reference sequence). The length of the CDR3 is 12 residues. The CDR3: CSVRDLGKTQYF. Here the CDR3 DNA reads TGCAGTGTTAGAGATCTGGGAAAGACCCAGTACTTC.

This clonotype was detected only a few times. V usage is TRBV29-1 and J usage is TRBJ2-7; D not certain. Germline V lookup: CDR1 SQVTM, CDR2 ANQGSEA. This CDR3 spans 12 amino acids. V lost 6 bases and J 2 bases, leaving 11 bases between the germline ends. For the CDR3, the DNA is TGCAGCGTCGCTGACGGAGCCTACGAGCAGTACTTC. As protein: CSVADGAYEQYF.

The chain carries TRBV5-6 and TRBJ1-2, with 9 nucleotides matching TRBD1. Losses at the gene ends were 3 bases for V and 8 bases for J; bases not matched to a gene: 11. This CDR3 is built from 15 residues. Germline CDR1 reads SGHDT; CDR2 reads YYEEEE. The CDR3 DNA sequence: TGTGCCAGCAGCTGGTGGGGACAGGGAAAGGGAGGCTACACCTTC. It codes for CASSWWGQGKGGYTF.

As concerns this clonotype: This CDR3 is missing its conserved last phenylalanine or tryptophan, likely due to a read error. The chain uses TRBV11-2 and TRBJ1-6; 7 nucleotides line up with TRBD1. Germline V gives CDR1 SGHAT, CDR2 FQNNGV. CDR3 length equals 14 residues. V shed 5 bases and J 6 bases; nucleotides not matched to a gene: 4. CDR3 loop: CASSLQGSNSPLHS. The CDR3 coding sequence is TGTGCCAGCAGCCTACAGGGGAGTAATTCACCCCTCCACTCT.

This clonotype was observed many times. The rearrangement links TRBV6-1 to TRBJ2-5; D unclear. CDR1 is MNHNS, CDR2 SASEGT, per germline. This CDR3 has 12 residues. The germline V and J ends were trimmed by 5 bases and 3 bases, with 7 bases remaining between them. The CDR3 DNA reads TGTGCCAGCAGTCCTGGTAAAGAGACCCAGTACTTC. Protein sequence: CASSPGKETQYF.

The sample holds many counts of this clonotype. The V gene is TRBV27, the J gene TRBJ2-7, with D tentatively TRBD1 or TRBD2 (5 bases each). The CDR3 is made up of 15 amino acids. The germline V gene encodes CDR1 MNHEY and CDR2 SMNVEV (reference sequence). V was pared by 6 bases and J by 1 base, with 16 bases between. CDR3: CASSLLGERSYEQYF. DNA for the CDR3: TGTGCCAGCAGCCTCCTGGGGGAGAGGTCCTACGAGCAGTACTTC.

This clonotype was seen repeatedly, ten times or more. The chain links TRBV11-2 to TRBJ2-7, with 7 positions matching TRBD1. V shed 4 bases and J 6 bases; nucleotides not matched to a gene: 6. This CDR3 has 13 residues. Germline V gene lookup returns CDR1 SGHAT and CDR2 FQNNGV. The CDR3 region is CASSSLQGSEQYF. The CDR3 bases are TGTGCCAGCAGCTCATTACAGGGGTCCGAGCAGTACTTC.

This clonotype showed up just a few times. The V and J genes are TRBV10-1 and TRBJ2-7, with TRBD1 matching over 10 bases. Germline CDR1 is WNHNN and CDR2 is SYGVQD (reference sequence). Germline trimming cut 8 bases from V and 6 bases from J; bases unmatched to any gene: 10. This CDR3 is 14 amino acids long. DNA of the CDR3: TGCGCCAGCTCAAAACCGGGACAGGGGAGCGAGCAGTACTTC. This gives the protein CASSKPGQGSEQYF.

This clonotype was seen at least ten times. The J gene is TRBJ2-2, the V gene TRBV28; possibly TRBD1 for D (6 bases). V lost 7 bases and J lost 7, with 19 bases in between. The CDR3 contains 15 residues. The germline gives CDR1 MDHEN, CDR2 SYDVKM. This chain's CDR3 is CASIPWAGESGELFF. The CDR3 DNA sequence: TGTGCCAGCATTCCGTGGGCAGGGGAAAGCGGGGAGCTGTTTTTT.

This clonotype showed up many times. The J gene is TRBJ2-7, the V gene TRBV18, with 7 bases identical to TRBD1. V lost 3 bases, J lost 5 bases, and 4 bases stayed unmatched. Germline CDR1 is KGHSH and CDR2 is LQKENI. The CDR3 length is 13 residues. The DNA for the CDR3 is TGTGCCAGCTCACCCGGACAGGTCAACGAGCAGTACTTC. Its translation: CASSPGQVNEQYF.

This clonotype was picked up a small number of times. This sequence joins TRBV6-1 and TRBJ1-3; D is unresolved. V was pared by 1 base and J by 1 base, with 5 bases between. This CDR3 comprises 14 residues. The germline V gene has CDR1 MNHNS and CDR2 SASEGT. The CDR3 DNA is TGTGCCAGCAGTGAAGGGGTTTCTGGAAACACCATATATTTT. The encoded protein is CASSEGVSGNTIYF.

The CDR3 DNA reads TGTGCCATCAGTGTGGGAAATCAGCCCCAGCATTTT. Translating it yields CAISVGNQPQHF. The chain links TRBV10-3 to TRBJ1-5; D is unresolved. With 4 bases removed from V and 4 bases from J, the gap between germline ends came to 5 bases. Germline CDR1 is ENHRY and CDR2 is SYGVKD. This CDR3 comprises 12 residues.

In its sample, this clonotype was seen many times. This chain connects TRBV7-2 to TRBJ1-5; D perhaps matches TRBD1 (5 bases). Trimming cost V 2 bases and J 3 bases, with 11 bases left between them. The V gene's germline CDR1 is SGHTA and CDR2 FQGNSA. The CDR3 contains 15 residues. DNA for the CDR3: TGTGCCAGCAGCTTAAGTGGGGGATACAATCAGCCCCAGCATTTT. Translating it yields CASSLSGGYNQPQHF.

The V gene is TRBV3-1, the J gene TRBJ2-1; the D is unclear. This CDR3 spans 12 amino acids. V was clipped by 4 bases and J by 6 bases, with 7 bases between them. Germline CDR1 reads LGHDT; CDR2 reads YNNKEL (reference sequence). The CDR3 DNA sequence: TGTGCCAGCAGCCGAGTCATCAATGAGCAGTTCTTC. Its protein product is CASSRVINEQFF.

This clonotype was seen only a few times. Just one base apart from a much larger clone, this may be a read error. The rearrangement joins TRBV6-9 to TRBJ1-2; the D is unclear. The germline CDR1 and CDR2 sequences are MNHGY and SVAAGI. The CDR3 runs 14 residues. For the CDR3, the DNA is TGTGCCTGCAGTTTGGACGGAAAATACTATGGCTACACCTTC. Protein: CACSLDGKYYGYTF.

This clonotype was counted ten times or more. The gene calls are TRBV18 and TRBJ1-5; D is unresolved. Looked up from germline, CDR1 is KGHSH and CDR2 is LQKENI. This CDR3 spans 13 amino acids. The germline V and J ends were trimmed by 8 bases and 0 bases, with 8 bases remaining between them. CDR3 sequence: CASSPHSNQPQHF. CDR3 DNA sequence: TGTGCCAGCAGCCCTCATAGCAATCAGCCCCAGCATTTT.

This clonotype was seen a few times. The rearrangement joins TRBV14 to TRBJ2-7, with 7 bases matching TRBD1. Germline lookup yields CDR1 SGHDN and CDR2 FVKESK. With 4 bases clipped from V and 0 bases from J, the junction kept 3 bases outside the gene matches. The CDR3 length is 14 residues. CDR3 sequence (DNA): TGTGCCAGCAGCCGGGACAGTACCTCCTACGAGCAGTACTTC. It translates to CASSRDSTSYEQYF.

In the case of this clonotype: Relative to the germline gene, one junction end is altered; a read error may explain this. This chain uses TRBV28 with TRBJ2-7; 8 bases are a match to TRBD1. The J call is uncertain, as TRBJ2-3 better fits the DNA end. The V gene's germline CDR1 is MDHEN and CDR2 SYDVKM. This CDR3 comprises 15 residues. Here the CDR3 DNA reads TGTGCCAGCAGTTTGTGGACAGGGACCACAAATACGCAGTATTTT. Residues: CASSLWTGTTNTQYF.

V usage is TRBV6-1 and J usage is TRBJ2-3; a possible D gene is TRBD2 (5 bases). With 8 bases removed from V and 4 bases from J, the gap between germline ends came to 13 bases. From germline, CDR1 is MNHNS and CDR2 SASEGT. This CDR3 contains 13 residues. The CDR3 here is CASRTAGSDTQYF. CDR3 in DNA: TGTGCCAGCCGTACGGCGGGTTCAGATACGCAGTATTTT.